This T cell receptor (beta chain) originates from a study of blood T cells in healthy people across ages. Germline lookup yields CDR1 KGHSY and CDR2 FQNENV. CDR3 length: 15 residues. This clonotype has more than one count but fewer than ten. A sample-barcoded 5' primer and a J-beta primer mix were used in a second PCR of roughly 6 to 11 cycles. Via MiXCR, TCRdb re-called the 5' RACE reads, giving one row per CDR3 protein. The table lists more than 650,000 distinct CDR3 sequences, over 20% of them singletons. This rearrangement joins TRBV16 to TRBJ2-1; 10 positions agree with TRBD1. The J call may be faulty, since TRBJ2-7 better matches the DNA end. The sequence came from a man between 65 and 85 years old in good health. Sequencing input: blood. In nucleotides, the CDR3 is TGTGCCAGCAGCCAAAGACCGGGACAGGGGTACGAGCAGTACGTC. This encodes CASSQRPGQGYEQYV.